The 26 T cell receptor beta chains reported below all come from one sample, sequenced in a study of cytomegalovirus exposure and HLA in healthy donors. The primer mix had 60 Vbeta and 13 Jbeta primers. Sequencing used immunoSEQ multiplex PCR; TCRdb keeps in-frame clones, though not all of them. The table lists around 94,000 clones, roughly 80% of them singletons. The sample consisted of PBMCs. Source of these receptors: a man between 35 and 55 years old in good health and CMV-seronegative.

The gene calls are TRBV5-1 and TRBJ2-5; D is possibly TRBD2 (6 bases). Trimming removed 7 bases at V and 5 bases at J, with 9 bases between. Germline V gives CDR1 SGHRS, CDR2 YFSETQ. This CDR3 has 11 amino acids. The CDR3 DNA reads as TGCGCCAGCCGGGCGGGGGAGACCCAGTACTTC. It yields the protein CASRAGETQYF.

The chain recombines TRBV16 with TRBJ1-1, with 7 nucleotides matching TRBD1. The CDR3 has 14 residues. Germline CDR1 KGHSY, CDR2 FQNENV. The trim removed 4 bases at V and 3 bases at J, leaving 5 bases unmatched. The CDR3, as DNA: TGTGCCAGCAGCCCGGGACAGTTCGACACTGAAGCTTTCTTT. Translation gives CASSPGQFDTEAFF. The whole variable domain, filled in from reference TRBV16 and TRBJ1-1, reads GEEVAQTPKHLVRGEGQKAKLYCAPIKGHSYVFWYQQVLKNEFKFLISFQNENVFDETGMPKERFSAKCLPNSPCSLEIQATKLEDSAVYFCASSPGQFDTEAFFGQGTRLTVV.

This chain links TRBV4-1 with TRBJ2-7; D uncertain. The germline V gene encodes CDR1 MGHRA and CDR2 YSYEKL. Trimming took 0 bases from V and 2 from J, leaving 5 bases between them. The CDR3 spans 13 residues. The CDR3 here is CASSQDGPYEQYF. DNA of the CDR3: TGCGCCAGCAGCCAAGATGGCCCCTACGAGCAGTACTTC.

This clone was seen just once. This rearrangement joins TRBV2 to TRBJ1-1, with 12 bases identical to TRBD1. V was pared by 7 bases and J by 7 bases, with 10 bases of the junction left unmatched. The germline V gene encodes CDR1 SNHLY and CDR2 FYNNEI. The CDR3 extends over 15 amino acids. CDR3 in DNA: TGTGCCAGCAAAGGGACAGGGGGCTATGAGGGTGAAGCTTTCTTT. Amino acids: CASKGTGGYEGEAFF.

The chain is built from TRBV7-3 and TRBJ2-3, with 7 bases lining up with TRBD1. J lost 0 bases, V lost 8 bases, and 5 bases had no gene match. CDR3 length: 14 amino acids. Germline V gives CDR1 SGHTA, CDR2 FQGTGA. The CDR3 sequence: CASGLDRSTDTQYF. The CDR3 DNA reads as TGTGCCAGCGGCCTGGACAGGAGCACAGATACGCAGTATTTT.

This clone turned up a few times. This rearrangement joins TRBV7-3 to TRBJ2-2, with TRBD2 identical over 7 bases. Trimming took 1 base from V and 2 from J; bases not matched to a gene: 19. CDR1 is SGHTA and CDR2 is FQGTGA in the germline V gene. This CDR3 is 21 amino acids long. CDR3 sequence reads: CASSLRPPVAGETKNTGELFF. The CDR3 coding sequence is TGTGCCAGCAGCTTAAGACCTCCGGTGGCGGGGGAAACCAAAAACACCGGGGAGCTGTTTTTT.

This clone has a handful of counts. The genes are TRBV27 and TRBJ1-6; a possible D gene is TRBD1 (5 bases). The CDR3 is 12 residues long. The ends were cut back, 4 bases at V and 10 bases at J, with 8 bases in the middle. CDR1 is MNHEY and CDR2 is SMNVEV in the germline V gene (reference sequence). The CDR3 coding sequence is TGTGCCAGCAGTTGGAGGGGCTCACCCCTCCACTTT. It specifies CASSWRGSPLHF.

About this clone itself: The junction and the germline gene differ at one end; a read error may be behind it. The V call is TRBV7-9, the J call TRBJ1-2; D not resolved. The CDR3 runs to 13 residues. CDR1 is SEHNR, CDR2 FQNEAQ, per germline (reference sequence). CDR3 region: CSSSLGGSGGYTF. Here the CDR3 DNA reads TGTTCCAGCAGCTTAGGAGGGAGCGGGGGCTACACCTTC. Supplemented by reference TRBV7-9 and TRBJ1-2, the full variable domain reads DTGVSQNPRHKITKRGQNVTFRCDPISEHNRLYWYRQTLGQGPEFLTYFQNEAQLEKSRLLSDRFSAERPKGSFSTLEIQRTEQGDSAMYLCSSSLGGSGGYTFGSGTRLTVV.

V is TRBV10-3 and J is TRBJ2-7; 9 nucleotides align to TRBD1. The trim removed 0 bases at V and 5 bases at J, leaving 5 bases unmatched. The CDR3 length is 15 residues. CDR1 and CDR2 from the germline V gene are ENHRY and SYGVKD. In DNA form, the CDR3 reads TGTGCCATCAGTGAGTCGGGGACAGGGTCCCACGAGCAGTACTTC. Amino acid sequence: CAISESGTGSHEQYF.

The CDR3 bases are TGCGCCAGCAGCCAAGATGGGAGGAGGTACACCTTC. Translated, it gives CASSQDGRRYTF. The V and J genes are TRBV4-1 and TRBJ1-2, with D unresolved. V was shortened by 0 bases and J by 11 bases, with 10 bases between the two germline ends. Germline CDR1 reads MGHRA; CDR2 reads YSYEKL. The CDR3 contains 12 residues.

The genes are TRBV19 and TRBJ1-1; D uncertain. V was trimmed by 6 bases and J by 1 base, leaving 24 bases between them. Germline V gives CDR1 LNHDA, CDR2 SQIVND (reference sequence). This CDR3 is built from 18 residues. DNA of the CDR3: TGTGCCAGTAGATCGGAACATTGGGTCGCCGGGGAGAACACTGAAGCTTTCTTT. It translates to CASRSEHWVAGENTEAFF.

The gene calls are TRBV2 and TRBJ1-2, with D possibly matching TRBD1 (6 bases). The CDR3 is 13 amino acids. V was trimmed by 5 bases and J by 2 bases, leaving 9 bases between them. CDR1 is SNHLY and CDR2 is FYNNEI in the germline V gene. The CDR3 protein is CASSQGWNYGYTF. In DNA, the CDR3 is TGTGCCAGCAGTCAGGGGTGGAACTATGGCTACACCTTC.

The J gene is TRBJ1-5, the V gene TRBV19; no clear D. CDR3 length: 17 amino acids. Germline CDR1 is LNHDA and CDR2 is SQIVND (reference sequence). V was pared by 1 base and J by 0 bases, with 13 bases between. CDR3 nucleotide sequence: TGTGCCAGTAGTATAGGTGGAGGACTATTTAGCAATCAGCCCCAGCATTTT. Its protein is CASSIGGGLFSNQPQHF.

The V and J genes are TRBV9 and TRBJ1-5, with unresolved D. V was shortened by 1 base and J by 7 bases, with 12 bases between the two germline ends. In germline, CDR1 is SGDLS, CDR2 YYNGEE. This CDR3 is built from 14 residues. The CDR3 sequence is CASSVHGSRQPQHF. The CDR3, as DNA: TGTGCCAGCAGCGTACACGGGTCAAGGCAGCCCCAGCATTTT.

This clone turned up a few times. The sample contains more than one DNA sequence encoding this CDR3. The V and J genes are TRBV19 and TRBJ1-5, with a tentative D call TRBD1 (5 bases). Germline V gene data show CDR1 as LNHDA and CDR2 as SQIVND (reference sequence). The V end lost 3 bases, the J end lost 0 bases, and 9 bases lay between the germline ends. The CDR3 is 15 residues long. This CDR3 reads CASSIGGYSNQPQHF. The CDR3 DNA reads as TGTGCCAGTAGTATTGGGGGGTATAGCAATCAGCCCCAGCATTTT.

This chain connects TRBV9 to TRBJ2-1, with unresolved D. Germline V gene sequence: CDR1 SGDLS, CDR2 YYNGEE. This CDR3 is built from 14 residues. The V gene lost 2 bases and the J gene lost 6 bases, with 12 bases spanning the gap. The CDR3 region is CASSVQNHPNEQFF. CDR3 bases: TGTGCCAGCAGCGTTCAGAACCACCCCAATGAGCAGTTCTTC.

This clone was counted only a few times. The rearrangement links TRBV5-1 to TRBJ2-7, with TRBD2 identical over 13 bases. Trimming took 5 bases from V and 13 from J; bases not matched to a gene: 15. Germline loops: CDR1 SGHRS, CDR2 YFSETQ. This CDR3 is built from 15 residues. The DNA of the CDR3 is TGCGCCAGCAGGGCAACCGGGACTAGCGGGGTGGCTCCTTACTTC. Translation: CASRATGTSGVAPYF.

The rearrangement links TRBV18 to TRBJ1-2, with 8 positions matching TRBD1. CDR3 length: 14 residues. The V gene end was trimmed by 3 bases and the J gene end by 7 bases; junction bases not matched to a gene: 7. Germline CDR1 KGHSH, CDR2 LQKENI. Here the CDR3 DNA reads TGTGCCAGCTCACCCCAGGACAGGGAGGTTGGCTACACCTTC. Translation: CASSPQDREVGYTF.

This sequence joins TRBV19 and TRBJ1-2; 8 positions agree with TRBD1. The CDR3 has 14 amino acids. V gave up 7 bases and J gave up 5 bases; unmatched junction bases: 9. Germline V gives CDR1 LNHDA, CDR2 SQIVND (reference sequence). CDR3 in amino acids: CASTIPDRGYGYTF. The CDR3 coding sequence is TGTGCCAGTACCATACCCGACAGGGGATATGGCTACACCTTC.

CDR3 nucleotide sequence: TGCGCCAGCAGCTGGGGGGTCCAAGAGACCCAGTACTTC. Protein product: CASSWGVQETQYF. V gene TRBV5-1 combines with J gene TRBJ2-5, with a weak D call TRBD2 (6 bases). Trimming pared 3 bases from V and 1 base from J, leaving 7 bases between. The CDR3 is 13 residues long. CDR1 and CDR2 (germline): SGHRS, YFSETQ. The entire variable domain, with the rest obtained from reference TRBV5-1 and TRBJ2-5, is as follows: KAGVTQTPRYLIKTRGQQVTLSCSPISGHRSVSWYQQTPGQGLQFLFEYFSETQRNKGNFPGRFSGRQFSNSRSEMNVSTLELGDSALYLCASSWGVQETQYFGPGTRLLVL.

The chain combines TRBV19 with TRBJ2-3; TRBD2 aligns across 7 bases. Trimming took 5 bases from V and 4 from J; bases not matched to a gene: 9. Germline CDR1 and CDR2: LNHDA and SQIVND (reference sequence). The CDR3 extends over 15 amino acids. CDR3 nucleotide sequence: TGTGCCAGTAGTCGGGGTAGCGGGCGGGCAGATACGCAGTATTTT. It specifies CASSRGSGRADTQYF.

This clone has just one count. The chain has TRBV7-2 and TRBJ1-2, with D uncertain. V was shortened by 3 bases and J by 8 bases, with 16 bases between the two germline ends. In germline, CDR1 is SGHTA, CDR2 FQGNSA. The CDR3 sequence is 14 residues long. The CDR3 DNA is TGTGCCAGCAGCTTTCGACGGGAAGGAGGAGGCTACACCTTC. Amino acids: CASSFRREGGGYTF. Full variable domain (missing parts from reference TRBV7-2 and TRBJ1-2): GAGVSQSPSNKVTEKGKDVELRCDPISGHTALYWYRQSLGQGLEFLIYFQGNSAPDKSGLPSDRFSAERTGGSVSTLTIQRTQQEDSAVYLCASSFRREGGGYTFGSGTRLTVV.

The chain is built from TRBV11-2 and TRBJ2-5; D not certain. Looked up from germline, CDR1 is SGHAT and CDR2 is FQNNGV. CDR3 length equals 15 residues. V lost 0 bases and J lost 0, with 8 bases in between. The chain's CDR3 is CASSLESPYQETQYF. The CDR3 region has the DNA TGTGCCAGCAGCTTAGAGAGCCCTTACCAAGAGACCCAGTACTTC.

CDR3 sequence (DNA): TGCGCCAGCACCCTGGCGGATGAAGCTTTCTTT. This gives the protein CASTLADEAFF. The chain recombines TRBV10-2 with TRBJ1-1; D call uncertain. This CDR3 contains 11 residues. V shed 7 bases and J shed 7 bases, with 10 bases lying between them. From germline, CDR1 is WSHSY and CDR2 SAAADI.

J is TRBJ2-7 and V is TRBV6-8, with a possible D match to TRBD1 (6 bases). Trimming took 5 bases from V and 4 from J, leaving 12 bases between them. The germline V gene has CDR1 MNHGY and CDR2 SAAAGT. The CDR3 runs to 13 residues. For the CDR3, the DNA is TGTGCCAGCAGTCCGGACAGACCTTACGAGCAGTACTTC. It translates to CASSPDRPYEQYF.

This chain uses TRBV11-1 with TRBJ1-1, with a tentative D call TRBD1 (5 bases). V dropped 0 bases and J dropped 0 bases, with 11 bases sitting between them. CDR1 SGHAT and CDR2 FQDESV come from the germline V gene (reference sequence). The CDR3 spans 16 residues. As DNA, the CDR3 is TGTGCCAGCAGCTTAGCTCGAGCCAGGGTGAACACTGAAGCTTTCTTT. As protein: CASSLARARVNTEAFF.